This TCR beta chain was profiled in a study of T cell clonotyping in hematopoietic cell transplantation. Method: immunoSEQ multiplex PCR; TCRdb's copy keeps in-frame clones and lacks some. This sample has more than 70,000 clones, with about 95% found just once. This clone appeared once. As for time point: recipient sample about 28 days before transplant, after cytoreduction. CDR3 length: 15 residues. The ends were cut back, 3 bases at V and 5 bases at J, with 16 bases in the middle. Germline CDR1 reads LNHDA; CDR2 reads SQIVND (reference sequence). Sample: peripheral blood mononuclear cells, taken before stem cell transplant. The origin of this receptor is a woman between 50 and 59 years old with acute myeloid leukemia. Some clones in this sample may be carry-over from other donors' samples. The chain couples TRBV19 to TRBJ1-1; TRBD1 is a possible D gene (6 bases). CDR3 DNA sequence: TGTGCCAGTAGTATGGATCGGCAGGGGATGACTGAAGCTTTCTTT. Residues: CASSMDRQGMTEAFF. The variable domain in full, completed from reference TRBV19 and TRBJ1-1, reads DGGITQSPKYLFRKEGQNVTLSCEQNLNHDAMYWYRQDPGQGLRLIYYSQIVNDFQKGDIAEGYSVSREKKESFPLTVTSAQKNPTAFYLCASSMDRQGMTEAFFGQGTRLTVV.